The 8 T cell receptor beta chains reported below all come from one sample, sequenced in a study of blood T cell repertoires in COVID-19. Repertoires were generated with immunoSEQ multiplex PCR, while TCRdb's copy carries only in-frame clones and drops some. This table holds some 200,000 clones, roughly 79% found once. Sequenced: peripheral blood. These receptors all come from a woman aged 40 to 50 with COVID-19, enrolled during active disease.

This chain joins TRBV9 and TRBJ2-1; possibly TRBD1 for D (6 bases). Per germline, CDR1 SGDLS and CDR2 YYNGEE. Trimming removed 3 bases at V and 5 bases at J, with 15 bases between. This CDR3 has 15 amino acids. CDR3 protein: CASSANRQDHNEQFF. CDR3 bases: TGTGCCAGCAGCGCAAACCGACAGGATCACAATGAGCAGTTCTTC.

The CDR3 protein is CASSAGTGSNSPLHF. The CDR3 DNA reads as TGTGCCAGCTCAGCCGGGACAGGGAGTAATTCACCCCTCCACTTT. The chain has TRBV18 and TRBJ1-6, with 9 bases aligning to TRBD1. Germline CDR1 KGHSH, CDR2 LQKENI. The CDR3 length is 15 residues. V shed 5 bases and J 6 bases; nucleotides not matched to a gene: 5.

The chain has TRBV27 and TRBJ2-5, with 10 bases fitting TRBD1. Trimming took 7 bases from V and 0 from J; bases not matched to a gene: 8. This CDR3 contains 16 residues. CDR1 is MNHEY, CDR2 SMNVEV, per germline (reference sequence). Here the CDR3 reads CASKPGQGINQETQYF. CDR3 coding DNA: TGTGCCAGCAAACCGGGACAGGGGATAAACCAAGAGACCCAGTACTTC.

The chain has TRBV6-4 and TRBJ2-2, with 8 bases matching TRBD2. CDR1 is MRHNA, CDR2 SNTAGT, per germline. The trim removed 5 bases at V and 4 bases at J, leaving 0 bases unmatched. The CDR3 loop spans 13 amino acids. The CDR3 nucleotides read TGTGCCAGCAGTAGCGGGAGCACCGGGGAGCTGTTTTTT. Amino acid sequence: CASSSGSTGELFF.

This chain uses TRBV3-1 (or the pseudogene TRBV3-2) with TRBJ2-7; D ambiguous. This CDR3 has 12 residues. CDR1 and CDR2 (germline): LGHDT, YNNKEL (reference sequence). V was shortened by 5 bases and J by 0 bases, with 5 bases between the two germline ends. CDR3 nucleotides: TGTGCCAGCAGCATTAGCTCCTACGAGCAGTACTTC. Its translation: CASSISSYEQYF.

The CDR3 DNA follows: TGTGCCAGCAGCTTAGAGGGGTCTTCCTACGAGCAGTACTTC. It specifies CASSLEGSSYEQYF. The rearrangement links TRBV7-9 to TRBJ2-7; possible D gene TRBD1, 5 bases. The CDR3 spans 14 residues. From germline, CDR1 is SEHNR and CDR2 FQNEAQ (reference sequence). V was shortened by 1 base and J by 1 base, with 8 bases between the two germline ends.

In nucleotides, the CDR3 is TGTGCCAGCAGGGGCGTAGACACCGGGGAGCTGTTTTTT. Its translation is CASRGVDTGELFF. V usage is TRBV6-9 and J usage is TRBJ2-2, with D unresolved. Germline V CDR1 and CDR2: MNHGY, SVAAGI. CDR3 length: 13 amino acids. V lost 6 bases and J lost 3, with 8 bases in between.

A few counts support this clone. This sequence joins TRBV27 and TRBJ2-7; D is ambiguous. The CDR3 is made up of 13 amino acids. With 3 bases removed from V and 1 base from J, the gap between germline ends came to 7 bases. CDR1 and CDR2 from the germline V gene are MNHEY and SMNVEV (reference sequence). CDR3 in amino acids: CASSLTRSYEQYF. The CDR3 nucleotides read TGTGCCAGCAGTTTGACACGGTCCTACGAGCAGTACTTC.